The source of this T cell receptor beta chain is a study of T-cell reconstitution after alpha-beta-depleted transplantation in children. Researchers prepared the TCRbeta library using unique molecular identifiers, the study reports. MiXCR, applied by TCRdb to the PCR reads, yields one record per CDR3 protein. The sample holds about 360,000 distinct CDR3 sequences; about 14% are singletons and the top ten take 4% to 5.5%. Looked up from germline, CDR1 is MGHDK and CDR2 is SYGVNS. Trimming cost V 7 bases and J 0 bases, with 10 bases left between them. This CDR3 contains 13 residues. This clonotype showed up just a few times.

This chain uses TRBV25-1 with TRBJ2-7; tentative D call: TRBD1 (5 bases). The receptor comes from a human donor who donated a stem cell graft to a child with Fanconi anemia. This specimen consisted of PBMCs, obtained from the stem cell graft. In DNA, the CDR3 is TGTGCCAGCAAAGGGGCCGGCTCCTACGAGCAGTACTTC. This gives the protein CASKGAGSYEQYF.